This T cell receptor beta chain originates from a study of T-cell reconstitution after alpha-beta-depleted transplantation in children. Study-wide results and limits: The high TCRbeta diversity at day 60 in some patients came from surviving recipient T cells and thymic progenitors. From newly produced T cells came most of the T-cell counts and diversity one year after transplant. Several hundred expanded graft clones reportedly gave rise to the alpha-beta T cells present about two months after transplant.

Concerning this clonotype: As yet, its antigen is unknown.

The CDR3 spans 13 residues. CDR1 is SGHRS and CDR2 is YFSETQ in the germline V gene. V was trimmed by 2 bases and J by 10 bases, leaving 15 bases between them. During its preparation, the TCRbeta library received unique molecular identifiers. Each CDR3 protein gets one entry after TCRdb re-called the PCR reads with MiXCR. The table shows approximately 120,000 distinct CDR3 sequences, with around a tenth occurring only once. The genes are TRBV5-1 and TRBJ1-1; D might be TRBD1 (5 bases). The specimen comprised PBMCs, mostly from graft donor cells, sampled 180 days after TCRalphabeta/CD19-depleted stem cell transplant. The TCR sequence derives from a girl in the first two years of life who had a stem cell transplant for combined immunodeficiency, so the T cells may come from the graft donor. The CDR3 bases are TGCGCCAGCAGCTTACGGACAACGGGGGGAGCTTTCTTT. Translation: CASSLRTTGGAFF.